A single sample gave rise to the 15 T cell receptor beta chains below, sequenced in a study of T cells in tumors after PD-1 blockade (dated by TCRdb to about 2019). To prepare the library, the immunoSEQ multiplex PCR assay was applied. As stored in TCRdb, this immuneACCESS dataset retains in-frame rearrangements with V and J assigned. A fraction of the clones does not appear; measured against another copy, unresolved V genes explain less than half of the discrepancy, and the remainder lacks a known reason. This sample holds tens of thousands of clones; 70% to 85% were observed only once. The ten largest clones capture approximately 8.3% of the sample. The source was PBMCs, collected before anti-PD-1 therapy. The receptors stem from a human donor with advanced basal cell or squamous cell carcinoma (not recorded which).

The CDR3 spells CASSWTSGRDYEQFF. CDR3 coding DNA: TGTGCCAGTAGTTGGACTAGCGGGAGGGACTATGAGCAGTTCTTC. The chain is built from TRBV19 and TRBJ2-1, with TRBD2 identical over 15 bases. CDR1 and CDR2 (germline): LNHDA, SQIVND (reference sequence). The CDR3 spans 15 residues. The J segment lost 8 bases and the V segment lost 5 bases, leaving 4 bases of the junction unmatched. The full variable domain, rest sourced from reference TRBV19 and TRBJ2-1, is DGGITQSPKYLFRKEGQNVTLSCEQNLNHDAMYWYRQDPGQGLRLIYYSQIVNDFQKGDIAEGYSVSREKKESFPLTVTSAQKNPTAFYLCASSWTSGRDYEQFFGPGTRLTVL.

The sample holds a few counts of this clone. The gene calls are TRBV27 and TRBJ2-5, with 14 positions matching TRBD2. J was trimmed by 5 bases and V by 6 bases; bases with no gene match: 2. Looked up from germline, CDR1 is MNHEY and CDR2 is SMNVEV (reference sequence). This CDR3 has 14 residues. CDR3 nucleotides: TGTGCCAGCAGGGGACTAGCGGGGGAGGAGACCCAGTACTTC. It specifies CASRGLAGEETQYF.

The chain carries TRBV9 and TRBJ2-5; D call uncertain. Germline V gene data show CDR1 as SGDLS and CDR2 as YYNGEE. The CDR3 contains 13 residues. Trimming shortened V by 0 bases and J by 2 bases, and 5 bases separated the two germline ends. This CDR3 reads CASSVGPQETQYF. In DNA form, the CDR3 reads TGTGCCAGCAGCGTAGGGCCACAAGAGACCCAGTACTTC.

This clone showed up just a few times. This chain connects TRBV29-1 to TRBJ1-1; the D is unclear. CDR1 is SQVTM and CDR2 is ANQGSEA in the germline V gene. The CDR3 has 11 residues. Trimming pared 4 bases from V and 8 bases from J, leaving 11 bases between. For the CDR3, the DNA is TGCAGCGTTGTCCGTGACAAAGAAGCTTTCTTT. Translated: CSVVRDKEAFF.

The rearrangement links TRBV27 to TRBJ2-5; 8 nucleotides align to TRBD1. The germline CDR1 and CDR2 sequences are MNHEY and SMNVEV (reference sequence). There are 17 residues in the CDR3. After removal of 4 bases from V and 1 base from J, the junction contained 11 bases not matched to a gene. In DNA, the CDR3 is TGTGCCAGCAGTTCAAAACCGACAGGGGCTTCCCAAGAGACCCAGTACTTC. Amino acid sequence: CASSSKPTGASQETQYF.

The CDR3 DNA is TGTGCCAGCAGCTCGGGACTAGCGGGATCGGACACAGATACGCAGTATTTT. It yields the protein CASSSGLAGSDTDTQYF. The chain couples TRBV7-9 to TRBJ2-3; TRBD2 aligns across 13 bases. Germline V CDR1 and CDR2: SEHNR, FQNEAQ (reference sequence). The CDR3 totals 17 residues. V was clipped by 4 bases and J by 2 bases; unmatched bases: 6.

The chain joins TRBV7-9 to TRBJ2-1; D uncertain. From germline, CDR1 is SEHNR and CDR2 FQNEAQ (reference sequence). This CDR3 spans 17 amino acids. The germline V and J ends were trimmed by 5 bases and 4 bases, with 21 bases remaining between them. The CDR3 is CASSPYSGASDYNEQFF. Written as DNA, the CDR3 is TGTGCCAGCAGCCCCTATTCTGGAGCCAGTGATTACAATGAGCAGTTCTTC.

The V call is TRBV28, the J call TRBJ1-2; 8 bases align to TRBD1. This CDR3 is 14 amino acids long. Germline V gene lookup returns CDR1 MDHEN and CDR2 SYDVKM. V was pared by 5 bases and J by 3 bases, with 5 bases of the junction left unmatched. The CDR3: CASSPGGGYYGYTF. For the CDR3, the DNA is TGTGCCAGCAGTCCAGGGGGCGGGTACTATGGCTACACCTTC.

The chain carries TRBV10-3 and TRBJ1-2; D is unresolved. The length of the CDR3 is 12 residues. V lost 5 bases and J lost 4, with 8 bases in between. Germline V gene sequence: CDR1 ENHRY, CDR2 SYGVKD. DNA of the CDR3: TGTGCCATCAGTCAGGAGGGCTATGGCTACACCTTC. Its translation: CAISQEGYGYTF.

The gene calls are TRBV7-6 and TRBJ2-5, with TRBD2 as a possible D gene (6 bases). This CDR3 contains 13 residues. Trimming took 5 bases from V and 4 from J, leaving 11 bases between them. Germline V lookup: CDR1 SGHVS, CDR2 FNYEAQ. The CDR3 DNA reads TGTGCCAGCAGCCGCTTGGGGGGAGAGACCCAGTACTTC. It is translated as CASSRLGGETQYF.

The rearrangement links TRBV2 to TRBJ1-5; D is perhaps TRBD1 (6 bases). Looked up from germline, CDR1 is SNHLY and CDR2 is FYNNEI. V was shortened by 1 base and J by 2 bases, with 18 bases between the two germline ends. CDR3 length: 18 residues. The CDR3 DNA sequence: TGTGCCAGCAGTGAAGAACGGCCGACAGGTCGAGGCAATCAGCCCCAGCATTTT. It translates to CASSEERPTGRGNQPQHF.

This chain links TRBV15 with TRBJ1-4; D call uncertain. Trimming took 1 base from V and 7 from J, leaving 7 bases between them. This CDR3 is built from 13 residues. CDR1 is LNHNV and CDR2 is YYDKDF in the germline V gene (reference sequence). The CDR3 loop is CATSRVQGEKLFF. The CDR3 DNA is TGTGCCACCAGCAGAGTACAAGGTGAAAAACTGTTTTTT.

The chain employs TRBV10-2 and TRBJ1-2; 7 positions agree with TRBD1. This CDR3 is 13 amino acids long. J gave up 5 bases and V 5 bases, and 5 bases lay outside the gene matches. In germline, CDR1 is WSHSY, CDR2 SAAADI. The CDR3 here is CASSSGDRYGYTF. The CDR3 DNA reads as TGCGCCAGCAGTTCAGGGGACAGATATGGCTACACCTTC.

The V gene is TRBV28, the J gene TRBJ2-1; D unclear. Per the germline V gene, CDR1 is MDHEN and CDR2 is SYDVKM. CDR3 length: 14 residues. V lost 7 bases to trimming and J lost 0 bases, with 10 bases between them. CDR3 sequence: CASTSASSYNEQFF. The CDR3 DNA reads TGTGCCAGCACATCGGCAAGCTCCTACAATGAGCAGTTCTTC.

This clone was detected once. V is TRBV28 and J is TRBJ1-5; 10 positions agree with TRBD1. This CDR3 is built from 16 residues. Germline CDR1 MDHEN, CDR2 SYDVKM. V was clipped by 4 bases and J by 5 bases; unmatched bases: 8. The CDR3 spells CASSWGQTGGYQPQHF. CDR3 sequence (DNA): TGTGCCAGCAGTTGGGGACAGACAGGGGGCTATCAGCCCCAGCATTTT.